The 16 T cell receptor beta chains below come from one sample, sequenced in a study of blood T cell repertoires in COVID-19. Assay: immunoSEQ multiplex PCR; the TCRdb copy retains only in-frame clones and omits some. The table lists 290,000 or so clones, approximately 92% of them singletons, with roughly 1.1% in the top ten. The sequenced sample was PBMCs or T cells enriched from blood (not recorded which). All receptors come from a woman aged 25 to 39 who had recovered from COVID-19.

V usage is TRBV29-1 and J usage is TRBJ2-1; possible D gene TRBD1, 6 bases. Trimming removed 4 bases from V and 1 base from J, with 11 bases in between. The length of the CDR3 is 14 residues. Per germline, CDR1 SQVTM and CDR2 ANQGSEA. As DNA, the CDR3 is TGCAGCGTTGCAGGGGATTTTTCCTACAATGAGCAGTTCTTC. It codes for CSVAGDFSYNEQFF.

This clone was detected only once. V usage is TRBV5-5 and J usage is TRBJ1-4; the match to TRBD1 covers 9 bases. After removal of 6 bases from V and 11 bases from J, the junction contained 14 bases not matched to a gene. Germline V gene sequence: CDR1 SGHKS, CDR2 YYEKEE (reference sequence). The CDR3 covers 15 residues. The CDR3 DNA follows: TGTGCCAGCACCGGGGGACAGGGAATGTATAGCAAACTGTTTTTT. Protein sequence: CASTGGQGMYSKLFF.

This clone was seen just once. The chain joins TRBV9 to TRBJ2-2, with 14 bases lining up with TRBD2. Germline V gene sequence: CDR1 SGDLS, CDR2 YYNGEE. J lost 5 bases, V lost 0 bases, and 0 bases had no gene match. This CDR3 comprises 16 residues. This CDR3 is CASSVGLAGGTGELFF. For the CDR3, the DNA is TGTGCCAGCAGCGTAGGACTAGCGGGAGGGACCGGGGAGCTGTTTTTT.

The chain couples TRBV11-2 to TRBJ2-7, with 9 bases identical to TRBD1. Germline values: CDR1 SGHAT, CDR2 FQNNGV. Losses at the gene ends were 1 base for V and 3 bases for J; bases not matched to a gene: 1. This CDR3 has 14 residues. In DNA, the CDR3 is TGTGCCAGCAGCTTAGGACAGGGGGGCTACGAGCAGTACTTC. Amino acids: CASSLGQGGYEQYF.

This clone was seen a handful of times. The chain joins TRBV5-1 to TRBJ1-1; D perhaps matches TRBD1 (6 bases). The V and J ends lost 2 bases and 9 bases respectively, with 17 bases between them. The length of the CDR3 is 14 residues. Germline CDR1 and CDR2: SGHRS and YFSETQ. This CDR3 reads CASSFTGFGEKAFF. The CDR3 region has the DNA TGCGCCAGCAGCTTTACAGGGTTTGGGGAGAAAGCTTTCTTT. The complete variable domain, with remaining parts taken from reference TRBV5-1 and TRBJ1-1, reads KAGVTQTPRYLIKTRGQQVTLSCSPISGHRSVSWYQQTPGQGLQFLFEYFSETQRNKGNFPGRFSGRQFSNSRSEMNVSTLELGDSALYLCASSFTGFGEKAFFGQGTRLTVV.

The chain recombines TRBV4-1 with TRBJ2-7; D uncertain. Germline V CDR1 and CDR2: MGHRA, YSYEKL. CDR3 length equals 13 residues. V lost 0 bases, J lost 6 bases, and 9 bases lay in between. The CDR3 DNA reads TGCGCCAGCAGCCAAGAAATGGGCAGCGAGCAGTACTTC. It encodes CASSQEMGSEQYF.

The rearrangement links TRBV4-3 to TRBJ2-1, with a weak D call TRBD1 (7 bases). The CDR3 is 16 amino acids. Trimming left V 0 bases short and J 9 bases short, with 18 bases between. Germline lookup yields CDR1 LGHNA and CDR2 YSLEER. CDR3 bases: TGCGCCAGCAGCCAAGATCTGGGCAGGGGGAGGCTTGAGCAGTTCTTC. Translating it yields CASSQDLGRGRLEQFF.

The chain has TRBV29-1 and TRBJ2-3; D is unresolved. CDR1 and CDR2 from the germline V gene are SQVTM and ANQGSEA. This CDR3 is built from 16 residues. Deletions cut 3 bases from V and 0 bases from J, with 16 bases between. CDR3 region: CSVDPDRLFSTDTQYF. As DNA, the CDR3 is TGCAGCGTTGATCCCGACCGACTCTTTAGCACAGATACGCAGTATTTT.

The V gene is TRBV7-3, the J gene TRBJ2-1; tentative D call: TRBD2 (5 bases). Germline-derived CDR1 and CDR2 are SGHTA and FQGTGA. The CDR3 runs 13 residues. V was shortened by 4 bases and J by 6 bases, with 10 bases between the two germline ends. The CDR3 DNA sequence: TGTGCCAGCAGCTCGGACTTCGGCAATGAGCAGTTCTTC. Protein product: CASSSDFGNEQFF.

This chain uses TRBV5-1 with TRBJ1-4; D remains ambiguous. This CDR3 is built from 15 residues. CDR1 and CDR2 (germline): SGHRS, YFSETQ. Trimming left V 1 base short and J 8 bases short, with 15 bases between. The CDR3 here is CASSLYSGSGEKLFF. The CDR3 DNA is TGCGCCAGCAGCTTGTACTCTGGATCGGGAGAAAAACTGTTTTTT.

The chain uses TRBV24-1 and TRBJ2-1; 7 bases agree with TRBD1. Per germline, CDR1 KGHDR and CDR2 SFDVKD. CDR3 length: 13 residues. Germline trimming cut 8 bases from V and 9 bases from J; bases unmatched to any gene: 9. The CDR3 protein is CATTAGGRSEQFF. Written as DNA, the CDR3 is TGTGCCACCACGGCAGGGGGTCGGAGTGAGCAGTTCTTC.

This rearrangement joins TRBV7-3 to TRBJ2-3; tentatively, D is TRBD2 (9 bases). CDR3 length: 16 amino acids. In germline, CDR1 is SGHTA, CDR2 FQGTGA. V gave up 3 bases and J gave up 6 bases, with 19 bases separating them. DNA of the CDR3: TGTGCCAGCAGCTTGACAGGGGCTAGCGGGGTGGATACGCAGTATTTT. Protein product: CASSLTGASGVDTQYF. Combining the CDR3 with reference TRBV7-3 and TRBJ2-3 gives the whole variable domain GAGVSQTPSNKVTEKGKYVELRCDPISGHTALYWYRQSLGQGPEFLIYFQGTGAADDSGLPNDRFFAVRPEGSVSTLKIQRTERGDSAVYLCASSLTGASGVDTQYFGPGTRLTVL.

The chain uses TRBV4-2 and TRBJ2-1; D is perhaps TRBD2 (6 bases). V lost 0 bases and J lost 6, with 21 bases in between. CDR1 and CDR2 (germline): LGHNA, YNFKEQ. CDR3 length: 18 residues. In nucleotides, the CDR3 is TGTGCCAGCAGCCAAGATAAGCGGGCGGCCCCTCCTGCCAATGAGCAGTTCTTC. Translating it yields CASSQDKRAAPPANEQFF.

J is TRBJ1-6 and V is TRBV24-1; 7 bases agree with TRBD1. V shed 5 bases and J 6 bases; nucleotides not matched to a gene: 3. The CDR3 loop spans 14 amino acids. CDR1 and CDR2 (germline): KGHDR, SFDVKD. This CDR3 is CATSGGGSNSPLHF. The DNA for the CDR3 is TGTGCCACCAGTGGAGGGGGCAGTAATTCACCCCTCCACTTT.

V is TRBV7-3 and J is TRBJ2-2, with 7 positions matching TRBD2. The germline V gene encodes CDR1 SGHTA and CDR2 FQGTGA. The CDR3 loop spans 16 amino acids. The ends lost 0 bases at V and 3 bases at J; junction bases unmatched: 4. The CDR3 loop is CASSLTSTSDTGELFF. As DNA, the CDR3 is TGTGCCAGCAGCTTAACGTCTACTAGCGACACCGGGGAGCTGTTTTTT.

This clone has just one count. This chain connects TRBV19 to TRBJ2-1; 7 nucleotides match TRBD1. V trimming: 3 bases; J trimming: 4 bases; junction bases outside the gene matches: 6. CDR3 length: 15 amino acids. Germline values: CDR1 LNHDA, CDR2 SQIVND (reference sequence). For the CDR3, the DNA is TGTGCCAGTAGTATCCGGCAGGGGGAATACAATGAGCAGTTCTTC. This sequence encodes CASSIRQGEYNEQFF.